This TCR beta chain was captured by sequencing in a study of blood T cell repertoires in COVID-19 (dated by TCRdb to about 2020). General notes on the study: Collaborator samples came from the United States, Italy and Spain and covered acute and convalescent phases of COVID-19. The material from the prospective study consisted of cDNA or gDNA derived from T cells, B-cell-depleted T cells, or PBMCs. Deeply sampled blood TCRbeta repertoires from subjects exposed to, actively infected with, or recovered from COVID-19 were included in the dataset. A freely available public database, intended as a resource for researchers studying the immune response to SARS-CoV-2, is where the repertoires were released. The samples were drawn from two sources: the first 160 participants of the ongoing ImmuneRACE study, and 1,254 subjects contributed by 6 global collaborators. Nearly every sample came with metadata listing a de-identified subject ID, COVID-19 status, age in years and sex. Where HLA class I and class II types were available, the types were taken from metadata supplied by the sample provider, not from assay-based typing. Overall study results and their limits: The amount of clinical and demographic metadata varied by source and participant and was provided uncurated.

TCRbeta CDR3 regions were amplified from genomic DNA by means of the immunoSEQ Assay, a bias-controlled multiplex PCR. In the authors' own workflow: The number of nucleated cells in each sample was estimated by amplification of reference gene primers within the assay. To quantify the absolute abundance of each unique TCRbeta CDR3 rearrangement, sequence reads were collapsed and filtered. For each sample, productive Simpson clonality was calculated as the square root of Simpson's diversity index across productive rearrangements. TCRdb's version of the immuneACCESS table is confined to in-frame rearrangements and falls short of the full clone set. An unresolved V gene accounts for under half of the shortfall where checked; the remainder is of unknown origin. V and J calls and clone size are given by that table; D and trimming were obtained from the DNA. This sample is represented by some 200,000 clones; about 83% of them were singletons. Clones ranked in the top ten supply around 0.88% of the sample.

A remark on this clone: Its cognate antigen has yet to be identified. Per-base qualities were not stored, and no clone one base away is much larger.

Samples from volunteer blood donors who had recovered from COVID-19 were contributed by a second Seattle source. The collaborating institutions used their own protocols to collect whole blood in K2EDTA tubes. For TCRbeta analysis, collaborator samples were shipped as frozen whole blood, as isolated PBMCs, or as DNA extracted from either sample type. The CDR3 sequence holds 13 residues, the cysteine and phenylalanine included. Left in the record is the CDR3 DNA by itself, 39 bases read in frame from the first base. Per the germline V gene, LGHNA is the CDR1 and YSLEER is the CDR2. V lost 0 bases and J lost 10 bases; the stretch between them is 10 bases long.

In this chain, TRBV4-3 is recombined with TRBJ2-1; a tentative D call is TRBD2 (5 bases match). Input material: peripheral blood. The receptor was isolated from a young woman who had recovered from COVID-19. The CDR3 reads as follows: CASSQERGREQFF. The nucleotide sequence is given as TGCGCCAGCAGCCAAGAACGAGGGCGCGAGCAGTTCTTC.